Listed here is a single TCR beta chain. Here immunoSEQ multiplex PCR was the method, and the copy in TCRdb shows in-frame clones only, minus some. The repertoire consists of some 36,000 clones, with roughly 94% occurring once and the leading ten covering around 1.5%. Time point reported: recipient sample about 28 days before transplant, after cytoreduction. These data come from a study of T cell clonotyping in hematopoietic cell transplantation. The sequencing here drew on peripheral blood mononuclear cells, taken before stem cell transplant. The source of this sequence is a man aged 35 to 55 with chronic myeloid leukemia. Some clones in this sample may be carry-over from other donors' samples.

The CDR3 reads CASRPNTGELFF. The CDR3 DNA reads TGTGCCAGCAGACCCAACACCGGGGAGCTGTTTTTT. The rearrangement links TRBV16 to TRBJ2-2, with D hard to call. CDR3 length: 12 residues. CDR1 and CDR2 from the germline V gene are KGHSY and FQNENV. V was shortened by 6 bases and J by 2 bases, with 4 bases between the two germline ends.